This entry describes one T cell receptor (beta chain). This entry belongs to a study of T cell clones after liver transplantation. Data came from immunoSEQ multiplex PCR; TCRdb stores just in-frame clones and leaves some out. The table lists some 59,000 clones, 60% to 80% of them singletons. Germline values: CDR1 SGHTA, CDR2 FQGNSA. The CDR3 loop spans 13 amino acids. The V end lost 2 bases, the J end lost 8 bases, and 9 bases lay between the germline ends. The TCR comes from a human patient who received a liver transplant. T cells may partly derive from the graft donor. The sequencing here drew on CD4+ T cells from blood, taken at the 22-month timepoint. J is TRBJ1-4 and V is TRBV7-2; a possible D gene is TRBD1 (5 bases). Here the CDR3 reads CASSLHSGEKLFF. As DNA, the CDR3 is TGTGCCAGCAGCTTACATTCAGGGGAAAAACTGTTTTTT.